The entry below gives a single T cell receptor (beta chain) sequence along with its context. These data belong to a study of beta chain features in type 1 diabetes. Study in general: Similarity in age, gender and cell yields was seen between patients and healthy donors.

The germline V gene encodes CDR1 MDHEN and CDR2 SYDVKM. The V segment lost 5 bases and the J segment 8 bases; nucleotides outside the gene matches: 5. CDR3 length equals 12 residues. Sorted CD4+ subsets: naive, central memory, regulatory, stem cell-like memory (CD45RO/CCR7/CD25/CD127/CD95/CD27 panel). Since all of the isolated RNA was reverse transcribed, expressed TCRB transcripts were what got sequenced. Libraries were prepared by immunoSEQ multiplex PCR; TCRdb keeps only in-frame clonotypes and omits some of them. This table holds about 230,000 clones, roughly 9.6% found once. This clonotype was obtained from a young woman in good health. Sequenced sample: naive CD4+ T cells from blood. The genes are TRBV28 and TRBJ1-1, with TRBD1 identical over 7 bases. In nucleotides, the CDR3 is TGTGCCAGCAGTCCGACAGGGAGAGAAGCTTTCTTT. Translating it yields CASSPTGREAFF.